This TCR beta chain was observed in a study of glioma-infiltrating T cells after dendritic cell vaccination. Background on the study: Dendritic cells derived from monocytes and pulsed with autologous tumor lysate formed the vaccine.

The CDR3 spans 17 residues. Deletions cut 2 bases from V and 4 bases from J, with 20 bases between. The germline V gene encodes CDR1 SGHAT and CDR2 FQNNGV. Data came from immunoSEQ multiplex PCR; TCRdb stores just in-frame clones and leaves some out. The data contain 80,000 to 100,000 clones, 70% to 80% of them singletons. PBMC were collected before vaccination, two weeks after the third vaccination, and at progression. The source was blood, collected before dendritic cell vaccination. The J gene is TRBJ2-5, the V gene TRBV11-2, with D possibly matching TRBD2 (5 bases). This sequence originates from a human donor with glioblastoma. The CDR3 spells CASSLKPARLASETQYF. The CDR3 bases are TGTGCCAGCAGCTTAAAACCGGCTCGGCTAGCATCAGAGACCCAGTACTTC.